A selection of T cell receptor beta chains follows, all from one sample in a study of control samples from healthy donors and cancer patients. Here immunoSEQ multiplex PCR was the method, and the copy in TCRdb shows in-frame clones only, minus some. This sample has around 85,000 clones, with 85% to 90% found just once. The sample taken for sequencing was blood. These receptor sequences come from an older woman in good health. CDR3s include the opening cysteine and the closing phenylalanine or tryptophan. D genes are given only for firm matches. Clone size is given for some rows only: seen once, a few or many times, or a class if the clone is expanded.

v_call,d_call,j_call,clone_size,cdr3_nt,cdr3_aa
TRBV18,.,TRBJ1-1,.,TGTGCCAGCTCACCACCCAATAACAAGGGGAACACTGAAGCTTTCTTT,CASSPPNNKGNTEAFF
TRBV10-3,.,TRBJ2-2,.,TGTGCCACCTCCGCCGGGGTCAACACCGGGGAGCTGTTTTTT,CATSAGVNTGELFF
TRBV19,TRBD1,TRBJ1-4,.,TGTGCCAGTAGTATAACCGGGACAGGGAAGGAAAAACTGTTTTTT,CASSITGTGKEKLFF
TRBV10-3,.,TRBJ2-6,.,TGTGCCATCAGTCCCAGCCGGGTGGGGACCGGGGCCAACGTCCTGACTTTC,CAISPSRVGTGANVLTF
TRBV5-5,.,TRBJ2-7,once,TGTGCCAGCCGTCGACAAGGGGAATCCTACGAGCAGTACTTC,CASRRQGESYEQYF
TRBV12-3/TRBV12-4,.,TRBJ1-2,.,TGTGCCAGCAGTAGGGACCTGTCCTATGGCTACACCTTC,CASSRDLSYGYTF
TRBV27,.,TRBJ2-2,.,TGTGCCAGCAGTCTTCGGGGGTCGAACACCGGGGAGCTGTTTTTT,CASSLRGSNTGELFF
TRBV5-1,.,TRBJ1-2,once,TGCGCCAGCAGCTTATCGACAGTCTCTTATGGCTACACCTTC,CASSLSTVSYGYTF
TRBV12-3/TRBV12-4,.,TRBJ2-1,.,TGTGCCAGCAGAGATTACCCCCTCGAAGAGCAGTTCTTC,CASRDYPLEEQFF
TRBV3-1/TRBV3-2,.,TRBJ2-2,.,TGTGCCAGCAGCCAAGGGGGTCTGACCACCGGGGAGCTGTTTTTT,CASSQGGLTTGELFF
TRBV25-1,.,TRBJ1-1,.,TGTGCCAGCAGCCCCTCGGCAGGGCACACTGAAGCTTTCTTT,CASSPSAGHTEAFF
TRBV5-5,.,TRBJ1-1,.,TGTGCCAGCAGCTTGGGCTACAGGGTGAACACTGAAGCTTTCTTT,CASSLGYRVNTEAFF
TRBV5-4,.,TRBJ2-3,.,TGTGCCAGCAGCTTTACAGGGGGGGGCACAGATACGCAGTATTTT,CASSFTGGGTDTQYF
TRBV18,TRBD1,TRBJ1-2,.,TGTGCCAGCTCACAGAACACCGGGACAGACTTATCTGGCTACACCTTC,CASSQNTGTDLSGYTF
TRBV5-6,.,TRBJ1-2,.,TGTGCCAGCAGCCCCGGGACGGGCTATGGCTACACCTTC,CASSPGTGYGYTF
TRBV6-5,.,TRBJ2-7,once,TGTGCCACCTGGGAAGGCGGGGTGCCCTACGAGCAGTACTTC,CATWEGGVPYEQYF
TRBV24-1,.,TRBJ2-7,.,TGTGCCACCAGTGGCGAACCTCTTGACCCCGAGCAGTACTTC,CATSGEPLDPEQYF
TRBV5-8,.,TRBJ2-1,.,TGTGCCAGCAGCCTCCTTTTGGGAACCTACAATGAGCAGTTCTTC,CASSLLLGTYNEQFF
TRBV15,TRBD2,TRBJ2-1,.,TGTGCCACCAGCAGAGACGGGAGGGGTCGGTACACTGAGCAGTTCTTC,CATSRDGRGRYTEQFF
TRBV7-9,.,TRBJ1-1,.,TGTGCCAGCAGCCAAAACAGGGATACTGAAGCTTTCTTT,CASSQNRDTEAFF
TRBV27,.,TRBJ1-2,.,TGTGCCAGCAGTTTGACAGGTTTCGGAGGCTACACCTTC,CASSLTGFGGYTF
TRBV18,.,TRBJ2-7,.,TGTGCCAGCTCACAGACTACCGGGACATATACCGAGCAGTACTTC,CASSQTTGTYTEQYF
TRBV11-3,.,TRBJ1-1,.,TGTGCCAGCAGCCCCGGCGTGGGACAGAACACTGAAGCTTTCTTT,CASSPGVGQNTEAFF
TRBV24-1,TRBD1,TRBJ2-2,.,TGTGCCACCAGTGACCCTACCGGGACAGGGGACACCGGGGAGCTGTTTTTT,CATSDPTGTGDTGELFF
TRBV7-8,TRBD1,TRBJ1-5,.,TGTGCCAGCAGCCGGGACAGGGAAGATCATCAGCCCCAGCATTTT,CASSRDREDHQPQHF
TRBV10-3,TRBD2,TRBJ2-7,.,TGTGCCATCACCGCGACTAGCGGGCTCTACGAGCAGTACTTC,CAITATSGLYEQYF
TRBV27,.,TRBJ2-6,.,TGTGCCAGCACTCGCCAGCCTAGGATCTCTGGGGCCAACGTCCTGACTTTC,CASTRQPRISGANVLTF
TRBV5-6,TRBD1,TRBJ1-3,.,TGTGCCAGCAGCTGGCTGGACAGGGCCACCTCTGGAAACACCATATATTTT,CASSWLDRATSGNTIYF
TRBV10-3,.,TRBJ2-7,.,TGTGCCATCAGTGGGCACCGGGACCTCTCCTACGAGCAGTACTTC,CAISGHRDLSYEQYF
TRBV7-2,.,TRBJ2-7,.,TGTGCCAGCAGCGTTAGTCGGGAGATGAACGAGCAGTACTTC,CASSVSREMNEQYF
TRBV6-8,.,TRBJ1-3,.,TGTGCCAGCGCTCACTGGCGGGATGTTGGAAACACCATATATTTT,CASAHWRDVGNTIYF
TRBV6-5,.,TRBJ2-7,.,TGTGCCAGCAGTTGGGTCGGGGCCATGAACTACGAGCAGTACTTC,CASSWVGAMNYEQYF
TRBV4-3,TRBD1,TRBJ1-5,once,TGCGCCAGCAGCCCCGGGGACAGGGGGAGCAATCAGCCCCAGCATTTT,CASSPGDRGSNQPQHF
TRBV6-1,.,TRBJ1-2,.,TGTGCCAGCAGTGAAGCGCGGTTGGTAGGATATGGCTACACCTTC,CASSEARLVGYGYTF